This TCR beta chain was captured in a study of OX40 agonist ivuxolimab in advanced cancers. Autoimmune disease history or systemic immunosuppression barred patients. Trimming removed 4 bases from V and 6 bases from J; junction bases left unmatched: 11. Germline loops: CDR1 SQVTM, CDR2 ANQGSEA. This CDR3 comprises 16 residues. Points on this clone: The antigen is unknown.

General observations from the study: Low normalized T-cell clonal expansion also characterized some of the nonresponders. More expanded clones were seen, on average, in CD8+ T cells than in CD4+. Among the least clonally expanded were partial responders at 0.1-3.0 mg/kg.

Using immunoSEQ multiplex PCR, the repertoire was profiled, and TCRdb retains in-frame clones only, with some absent. The data hold over 85,000 clones, with 90% to 95% observed a single time. The receptor's source is an adult with an advanced solid tumor such as melanoma, head and neck, liver or kidney cancer. The rearrangement uses TRBV29-1 and TRBJ2-3, with 12 nucleotides matching TRBD1. The sequenced sample was CD4+ or CD8+ T cells sorted from blood, obtained in a trial of the OX40 agonist ivuxolimab. As DNA, the CDR3 is TGCAGCGTTGCGGTTGGGACAGGGGGCCCCCTGGATACGCAGTATTTT. This gives the protein CSVAVGTGGPLDTQYF.